Presented here are 18 T cell receptor beta chains from one specimen sequenced in a study of glioma-infiltrating T cells after dendritic cell vaccination. Described time point: after dendritic cell vaccination, including at tumor progression/relapse. The protocol was immunoSEQ multiplex PCR, while the TCRdb copy is restricted to in-frame clones and leaves out a portion. This sample has about 24,000 clones, with roughly 90% found just once. Sequenced here: blood, sampled after dendritic cell vaccination. These receptors all stem from a human donor with glioblastoma.

The chain has TRBV5-8 and TRBJ1-1, with D perhaps matching TRBD1 (5 bases). V shed 4 bases and J shed 4 bases, with 11 bases lying between them. Germline CDR1 SGHTS, CDR2 YDEGEE. The CDR3 spans 13 residues. CDR3 bases: TGTGCCAGCAGCCCGGCGGGGGGCACTGAAGCTTTCTTT. Translating gives CASSPAGGTEAFF. Based on the CDR3 plus reference TRBV5-8 and TRBJ1-1, the full variable domain is EAGVTQSPTHLIKTRGQQATLRCSPISGHTSVYWYQQALGLGLQFLLWYDEGEERNRGNFPPRFSGRQFPNYSSELNVNALELEDSALYLCASSPAGGTEAFFGQGTRLTVV.

The V call is TRBV5-4, the J call TRBJ2-3; TRBD1 aligns across 8 bases. The CDR3 runs 17 residues. Germline CDR1 reads SGHNT; CDR2 reads YYREEE (reference sequence). V lost 0 bases to trimming and J lost 1 base; unmatched junction nucleotides: 7. In nucleotides, the CDR3 is TGTGCCAGCAGCTTGGCTTCGGGACAGGTCGGCACAGATACGCAGTATTTT. Protein sequence: CASSLASGQVGTDTQYF.

Written as DNA, the CDR3 is TGCGCCAGCAGAACAGGGGGCTTTCGGAGGACTAATGAAAAACTGTTTTTT. This sequence encodes CASRTGGFRRTNEKLFF. This chain joins TRBV4-1 and TRBJ1-4; TRBD1 agrees at 9 bases. The CDR3 has 17 residues. The germline gives CDR1 MGHRA, CDR2 YSYEKL. V was pared by 6 bases and J by 2 bases, with 10 bases of the junction left unmatched.

This chain uses TRBV7-9 with TRBJ2-5; TRBD1 is a possible D gene (6 bases). The CDR3 has 13 residues. The V gene's germline CDR1 is SEHNR and CDR2 FQNEAQ (reference sequence). V was clipped by 5 bases and J by 6 bases, with 13 bases between them. CDR3 sequence (DNA): TGTGCCAGCAGCAGGGACACCGAGAAGACCCAGTACTTC. This gives the protein CASSRDTEKTQYF. The full variable domain, in which reference TRBV7-9 and TRBJ2-5 provide the parts outside the CDR3, is DTGVSQNPRHKITKRGQNVTFRCDPISEHNRLYWYRQTLGQGPEFLTYFQNEAQLEKSRLLSDRFSAERPKGSFSTLEIQRTEQGDSAMYLCASSRDTEKTQYFGPGTRLLVL.

This clone has more than one count but fewer than ten. The rearrangement joins TRBV5-4 to TRBJ2-3; TRBD2 aligns across 12 bases. The CDR3 runs 16 residues. Per germline, CDR1 SGHNT and CDR2 YYREEE (reference sequence). Germline trimming cut 4 bases from V and 1 base from J; bases unmatched to any gene: 4. The chain's CDR3 is CASSGGTSGRTDTQYF. The CDR3 DNA sequence: TGTGCCAGCAGCGGGGGGACTAGCGGGCGCACAGATACGCAGTATTTT.

Worth noting for this clone: Other DNA variants within this sample encode the same CDR3. This chain joins TRBV30 and TRBJ1-6; TRBD1 might be the D (6 bases). In germline, CDR1 is GTSNPN, CDR2 SVGIG (reference sequence). This CDR3 has 13 residues. Trimming removed 8 bases from V and 7 bases from J, with 15 bases in between. The CDR3 reads CATNGGGNSPLHF. DNA of the CDR3: TGTGCCACAAATGGGGGCGGCAATTCACCCCTCCACTTT.

The chain employs TRBV19 and TRBJ2-2, with 9 bases lining up with TRBD2. CDR3 length equals 14 residues. Losses at the gene ends were 7 bases for V and 2 bases for J; bases not matched to a gene: 2. CDR1 and CDR2 (germline): LNHDA, SQIVND (reference sequence). The CDR3 DNA is TGTGCCAGTACTAGCGGGGTAAACACCGGGGAGCTGTTTTTT. Translating it yields CASTSGVNTGELFF.

The rearrangement joins TRBV5-6 to TRBJ1-6; no clear D. The CDR3 is made up of 16 amino acids. The V gene's germline CDR1 is SGHDT and CDR2 YYEEEE. The V and J ends lost 0 bases and 5 bases respectively, with 12 bases between them. The CDR3 reads CASSLVPGQNNSPLHF. The CDR3 DNA reads as TGTGCCAGCAGCTTGGTTCCAGGCCAAAATAATTCACCCCTCCACTTT.

The V and J genes are TRBV10-3 and TRBJ2-7; 8 positions agree with TRBD2. The ends lost 6 bases at V and 6 bases at J; junction bases unmatched: 7. CDR3 length equals 13 residues. From germline, CDR1 is ENHRY and CDR2 SYGVKD. The CDR3 region is CAIRDGTSLEQYF. The DNA for the CDR3 is TGTGCCATCAGGGACGGGACTAGTCTCGAGCAGTACTTC.

A remark on this clone: A read error may account for a junction end that differs from germline. V gene TRBV30 combines with J gene TRBJ1-1; 11 bases align to TRBD1. The germline V gene encodes CDR1 GTSNPN and CDR2 SVGIG (reference sequence). CDR3 length equals 21 residues. The CDR3 reads CAWRSPGQGVGDDWMNTEASF. CDR3 coding DNA: TGTGCCTGGAGATCACCGGGACAGGGGGTGGGGGATGACTGGATGAACACTGAAGCTTCCTTT.

The chain employs TRBV7-2 and TRBJ2-7; 8 bases fit TRBD2. This CDR3 contains 14 residues. Germline CDR1 SGHTA, CDR2 FQGNSA. With V trimmed by 2 bases and J by 3 bases, 3 bases remained unmatched. CDR3 nucleotides: TGTGCCAGCAGCTTAAGCGGGGGTAACTACGAGCAGTACTTC. Its protein product is CASSLSGGNYEQYF.

The V call is TRBV5-4, the J call TRBJ2-3; no definite D call. CDR1 and CDR2 from the germline V gene are SGHNT and YYREEE (reference sequence). The CDR3 has 11 residues. Trimming took 5 bases from V and 6 from J, leaving 7 bases between them. CDR3 DNA sequence: TGTGCCAGCAGTTTCGGTGATACGCAGTATTTT. Its translation: CASSFGDTQYF.

This clone has just a few counts. V gene TRBV4-1 combines with J gene TRBJ2-3; 12 nucleotides agree with TRBD2. In germline, CDR1 is MGHRA, CDR2 YSYEKL. The trim removed 4 bases at V and 2 bases at J, leaving 4 bases unmatched. The CDR3 runs 16 residues. The CDR3, as DNA: TGCGCCAGCAGCCGAGGACTAGCGGGGCCCACAGATACGCAGTATTTT. Protein product: CASSRGLAGPTDTQYF.

This sequence joins TRBV19 and TRBJ1-3, with 7 bases fitting TRBD1. Trimming took 6 bases from V and 0 from J; bases not matched to a gene: 2. The CDR3 sequence is 14 residues long. Germline lookup yields CDR1 LNHDA and CDR2 SQIVND (reference sequence). CDR3 DNA sequence: TGTGCCAGTAGCAGGGGGGACTCTGGAAACACCATATATTTT. It translates to CASSRGDSGNTIYF.

The chain uses TRBV15 and TRBJ1-2, with TRBD1 matching 7 bases. J was trimmed by 6 bases and V by 0 bases; bases with no gene match: 7. Germline V lookup: CDR1 LNHNV, CDR2 YYDKDF (reference sequence). The CDR3 totals 15 residues. The CDR3 reads CATSRDAGQVNGYTF. As DNA, the CDR3 is TGTGCCACCAGCAGAGACGCCGGACAGGTGAATGGCTACACCTTC.

V gene TRBV7-2 combines with J gene TRBJ1-4, with D perhaps matching TRBD1 (6 bases). Germline loops: CDR1 SGHTA, CDR2 FQGNSA. The CDR3 is 15 amino acids. Trimming removed 5 bases at V and 8 bases at J, with 18 bases between. This CDR3 reads CASSASGHEREKLFF. The CDR3, as DNA: TGTGCCAGCAGCGCTTCGGGACACGAGCGAGAAAAACTGTTTTTT. Based on the CDR3 plus reference TRBV7-2 and TRBJ1-4, the full variable domain is GAGVSQSPSNKVTEKGKDVELRCDPISGHTALYWYRQSLGQGLEFLIYFQGNSAPDKSGLPSDRFSAERTGGSVSTLTIQRTQQEDSAVYLCASSASGHEREKLFFGSGTQLSVL.

The chain couples TRBV2 to TRBJ2-3; D might be TRBD1 (5 bases). The CDR3 spans 13 residues. V lost 8 bases and J lost 3, with 12 bases in between. Germline V gene sequence: CDR1 SNHLY, CDR2 FYNNEI. CDR3 sequence reads: CASGAVGTDTQYF. In DNA, the CDR3 is TGTGCCAGCGGGGCAGTTGGTACAGATACGCAGTATTTT.

As concerns this clone: Germline is not matched at one junction end, which may reflect a read error. Other DNA sequences within the sample encode an identical CDR3. J is TRBJ1-6 and V is TRBV5-1; D is undetermined. Per germline, CDR1 SGHRS and CDR2 YFSETQ. This CDR3 is built from 13 residues. As DNA, the CDR3 is TGCGCCAGCAGCGGACTGTCGAATTCCCCCCTCCACTTT. It yields the protein CASSGLSNSPLHF. Combining the CDR3 with reference TRBV5-1 and TRBJ1-6 gives the whole variable domain KAGVTQTPRYLIKTRGQQVTLSCSPISGHRSVSWYQQTPGQGLQFLFEYFSETQRNKGNFPGRFSGRQFSNSRSEMNVSTLELGDSALYLCASSGLSNSPLHFGNGTRLTVT.